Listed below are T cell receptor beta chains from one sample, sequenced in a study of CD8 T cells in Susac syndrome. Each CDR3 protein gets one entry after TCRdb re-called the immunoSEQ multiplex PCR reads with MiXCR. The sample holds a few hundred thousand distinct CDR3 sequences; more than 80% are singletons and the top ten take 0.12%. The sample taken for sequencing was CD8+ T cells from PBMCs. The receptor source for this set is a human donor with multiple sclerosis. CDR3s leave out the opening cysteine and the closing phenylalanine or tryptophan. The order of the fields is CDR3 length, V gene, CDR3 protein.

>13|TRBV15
ATSRDLGSRNEQF
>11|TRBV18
ASSPDSTYEQY
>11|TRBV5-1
ASSFRDLNGYT
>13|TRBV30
AWATSGGPLDTQY
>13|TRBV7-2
ASRALALPGDTQY
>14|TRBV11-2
ASSAGQGGYTGELF
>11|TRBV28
ASLGQDQETQY
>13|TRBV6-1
ASRLTTQGPQPQH
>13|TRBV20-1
SARESYSLGNTIY
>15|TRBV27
ASSLSGQGQANYGYT
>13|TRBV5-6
ASSLGRAGANVLT
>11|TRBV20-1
SAWTGVREKLF
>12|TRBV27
ASTHSHGVNEQF
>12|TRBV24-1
ATSDLSEGSEQS
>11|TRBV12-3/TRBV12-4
ASSLAAFYEQY
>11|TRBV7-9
ASSRGLEETQY
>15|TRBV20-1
SARGYTPSGLNTEAF
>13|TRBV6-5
ASKRTGDSYNEQF
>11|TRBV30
AWSVYGGAEAF
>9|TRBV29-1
SARSYNEQF
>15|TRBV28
AGSPTQTGGEDTEAF
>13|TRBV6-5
ASSPGLLSYNEQF
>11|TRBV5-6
ASSFGEDTEAF
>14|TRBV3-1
ASSQGWGTSTDTQY
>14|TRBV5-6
ASSLSWNTEGTEAF
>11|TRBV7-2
ASSSGAIYEQY
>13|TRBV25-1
ASSGLREANYGYT
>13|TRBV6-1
ASRDAWNSNQPQH
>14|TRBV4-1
ASSQLMGFRSDTQY
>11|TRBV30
AWRVLANYGYT
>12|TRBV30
AWEEGNSYNEQF
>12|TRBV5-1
ASSVGRLNTEAF
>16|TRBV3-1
ASSQDSLAGEFQETQY
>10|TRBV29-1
SVEGGGYGYT
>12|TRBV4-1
ASSPSRGVWEQY
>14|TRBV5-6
ASFSWPSGTNEKLF
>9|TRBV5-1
ASSLASEAF
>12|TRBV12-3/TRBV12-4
ASSLGWAKNIQY
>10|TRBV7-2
ASSLWDGEAF
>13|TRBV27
ASSFGTAANEKLF
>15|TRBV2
ASTSVGDWESEQPQH
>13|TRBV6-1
ASSVERLAYNEQF
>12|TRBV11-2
ASSPPQMNTEAF
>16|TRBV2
ASSEPASGGTGTETQY
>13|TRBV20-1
SASSAGGAYNEQF
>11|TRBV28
ASTDRSPYEQY
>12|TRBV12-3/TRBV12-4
ASSGDRGFDEQY
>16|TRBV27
ASSPSRGAARLAGELF
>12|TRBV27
ASRSPRGNYGYT
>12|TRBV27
ASSPVGGADTQY
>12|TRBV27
ASSFTGSYNEQF
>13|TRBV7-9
ASSSFRQTEYEQY
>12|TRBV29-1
SVEDPNREETQY
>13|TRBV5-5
ASSFVLGWDQPQH
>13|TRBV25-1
ASSVGAGEDNEQF
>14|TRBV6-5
ASSSAPGQGFHEQY